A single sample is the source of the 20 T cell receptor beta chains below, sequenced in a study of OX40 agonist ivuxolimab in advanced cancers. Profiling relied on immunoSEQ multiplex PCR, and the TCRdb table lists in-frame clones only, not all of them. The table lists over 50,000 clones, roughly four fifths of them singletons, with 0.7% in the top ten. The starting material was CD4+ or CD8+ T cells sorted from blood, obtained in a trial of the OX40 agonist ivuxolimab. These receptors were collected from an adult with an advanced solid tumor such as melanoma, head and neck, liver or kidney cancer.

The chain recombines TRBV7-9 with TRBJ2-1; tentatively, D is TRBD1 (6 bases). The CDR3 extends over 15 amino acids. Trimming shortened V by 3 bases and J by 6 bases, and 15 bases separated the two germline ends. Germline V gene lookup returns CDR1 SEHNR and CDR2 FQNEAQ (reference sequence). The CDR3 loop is CASSFLGSGVNEQFF. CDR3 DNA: TGTGCCAGCAGCTTCCTGGGATCAGGGGTCAATGAGCAGTTCTTC.

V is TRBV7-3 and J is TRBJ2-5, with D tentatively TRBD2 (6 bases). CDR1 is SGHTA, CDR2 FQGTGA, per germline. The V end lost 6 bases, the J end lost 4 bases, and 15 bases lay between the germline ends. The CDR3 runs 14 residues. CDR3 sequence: CASSLTSSSETQYF. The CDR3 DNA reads TGTGCCAGCAGTCTGACTAGTTCATCAGAGACCCAGTACTTC.

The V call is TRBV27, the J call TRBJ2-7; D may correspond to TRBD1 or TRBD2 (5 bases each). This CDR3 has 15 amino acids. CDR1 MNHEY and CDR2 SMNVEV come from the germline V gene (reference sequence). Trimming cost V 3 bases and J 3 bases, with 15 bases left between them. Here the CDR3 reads CASSFRDPYSYEQYF. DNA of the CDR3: TGTGCCAGCAGTTTCCGGGACCCATATAGCTACGAGCAGTACTTC.

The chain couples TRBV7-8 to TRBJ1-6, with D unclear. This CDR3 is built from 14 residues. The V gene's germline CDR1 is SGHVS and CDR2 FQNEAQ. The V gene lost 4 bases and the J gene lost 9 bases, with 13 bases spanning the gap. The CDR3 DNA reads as TGTGCCAGCAGCTCCCGGGAACTCGGTTCACCCCTCCACTTT. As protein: CASSSRELGSPLHF.

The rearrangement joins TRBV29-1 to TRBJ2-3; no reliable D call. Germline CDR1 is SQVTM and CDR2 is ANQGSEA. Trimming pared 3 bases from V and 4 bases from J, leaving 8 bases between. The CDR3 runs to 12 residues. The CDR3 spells CSVEVYSDTQYF. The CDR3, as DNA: TGCAGCGTTGAGGTATATTCAGATACGCAGTATTTT.

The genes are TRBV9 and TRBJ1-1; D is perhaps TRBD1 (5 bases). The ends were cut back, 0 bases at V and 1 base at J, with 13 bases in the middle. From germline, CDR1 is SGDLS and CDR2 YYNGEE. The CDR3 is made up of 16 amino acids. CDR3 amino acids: CASSVVGDGSNTEAFF. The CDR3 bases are TGTGCCAGCAGCGTAGTCGGGGACGGCTCGAACACTGAAGCTTTCTTT.

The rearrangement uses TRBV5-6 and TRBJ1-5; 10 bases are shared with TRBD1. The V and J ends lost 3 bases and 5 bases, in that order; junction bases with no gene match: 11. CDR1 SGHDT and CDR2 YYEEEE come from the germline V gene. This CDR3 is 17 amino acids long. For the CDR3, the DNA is TGTGCCAGCAGCTCTGGACAGGGGGTGTTCTTCGATCAGCCCCAGCATTTT. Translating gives CASSSGQGVFFDQPQHF.

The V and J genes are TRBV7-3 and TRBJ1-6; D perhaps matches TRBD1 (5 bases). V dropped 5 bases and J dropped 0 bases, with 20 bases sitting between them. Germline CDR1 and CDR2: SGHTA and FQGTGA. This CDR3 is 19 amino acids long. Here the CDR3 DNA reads TGTGCCAGCAGCCATTTGGCGGGGGACGGCCTCTCCTATAATTCACCCCTCCACTTT. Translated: CASSHLAGDGLSYNSPLHF.

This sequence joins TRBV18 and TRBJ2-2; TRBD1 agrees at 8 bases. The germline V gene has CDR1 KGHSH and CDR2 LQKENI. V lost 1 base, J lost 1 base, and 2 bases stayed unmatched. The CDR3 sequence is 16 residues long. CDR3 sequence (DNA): TGTGCCAGCTCACCACTACAGGGGGGGAACACCGGGGAGCTGTTTTTT. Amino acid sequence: CASSPLQGGNTGELFF.

Written as DNA, the CDR3 is TGTGCCAGCAGCTTGGGTCCGAACAGGGAATACAATGAGCAGTTCTTC. Its protein is CASSLGPNREYNEQFF. This sequence joins TRBV7-3 and TRBJ2-1; possibly TRBD1 for D (6 bases). Germline CDR1 and CDR2: SGHTA and FQGTGA. V was pared by 3 bases and J by 4 bases, with 16 bases between. This CDR3 has 16 residues.

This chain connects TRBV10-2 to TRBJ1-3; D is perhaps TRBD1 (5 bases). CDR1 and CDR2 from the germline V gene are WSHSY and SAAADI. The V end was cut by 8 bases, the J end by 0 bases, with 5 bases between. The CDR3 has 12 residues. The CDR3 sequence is CASGTSGNTIYF. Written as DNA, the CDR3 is TGCGCCAGCGGGACCTCTGGAAACACCATATATTTT.

The CDR3 DNA reads TGTGCCAGCAGAGATCTAGGGGGCGAGCAGTTCTTC. Encoded protein: CASRDLGGEQFF. The chain uses TRBV7-8 and TRBJ2-1; 7 bases are a match to TRBD1. This CDR3 contains 12 residues. Germline trimming cut 6 bases from V and 10 bases from J; bases unmatched to any gene: 6. Germline V gene data show CDR1 as SGHVS and CDR2 as FQNEAQ.

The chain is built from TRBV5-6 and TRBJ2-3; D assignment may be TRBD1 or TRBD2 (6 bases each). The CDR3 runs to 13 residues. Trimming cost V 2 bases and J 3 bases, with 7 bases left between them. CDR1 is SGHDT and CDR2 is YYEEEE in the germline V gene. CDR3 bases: TGTGCCAGCAGCTTAGGGGGGACAGATACGCAGTATTTT. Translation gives CASSLGGTDTQYF.

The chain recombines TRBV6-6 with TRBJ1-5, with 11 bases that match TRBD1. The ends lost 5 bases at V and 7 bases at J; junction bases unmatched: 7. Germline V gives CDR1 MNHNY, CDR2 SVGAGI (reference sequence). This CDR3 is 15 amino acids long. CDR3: CASSTAGQGEQPQHF. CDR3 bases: TGTGCCAGCAGTACCGCGGGACAGGGGGAACAGCCCCAGCATTTT.

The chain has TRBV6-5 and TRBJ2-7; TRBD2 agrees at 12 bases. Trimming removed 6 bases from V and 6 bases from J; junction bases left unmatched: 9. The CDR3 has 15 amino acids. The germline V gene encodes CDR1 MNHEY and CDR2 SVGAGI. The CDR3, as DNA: TGTGCCAGCAGCCCAGGACTAGCGGGAATAGGCGAGCAGTACTTC. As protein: CASSPGLAGIGEQYF.

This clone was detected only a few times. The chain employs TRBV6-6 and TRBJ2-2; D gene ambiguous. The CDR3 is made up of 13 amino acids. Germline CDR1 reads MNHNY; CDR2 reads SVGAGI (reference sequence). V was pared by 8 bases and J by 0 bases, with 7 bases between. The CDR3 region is CASSTSNTGELFF. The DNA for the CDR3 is TGTGCCAGCTCTACTTCGAACACCGGGGAGCTGTTTTTT.

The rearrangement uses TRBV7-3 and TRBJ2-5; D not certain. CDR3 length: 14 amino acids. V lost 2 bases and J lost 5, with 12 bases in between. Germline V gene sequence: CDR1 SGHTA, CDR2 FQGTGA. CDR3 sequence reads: CASSLRVDSETQYF. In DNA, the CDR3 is TGTGCCAGCAGCTTACGGGTGGATTCGGAGACCCAGTACTTC.

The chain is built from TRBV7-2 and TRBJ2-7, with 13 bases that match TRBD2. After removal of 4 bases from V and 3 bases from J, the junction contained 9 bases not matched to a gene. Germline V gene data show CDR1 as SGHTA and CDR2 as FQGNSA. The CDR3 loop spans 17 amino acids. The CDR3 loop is CASSSRTSGSAGYEQYF. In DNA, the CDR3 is TGTGCCAGCAGCTCCCGGACTAGCGGGAGTGCGGGCTACGAGCAGTACTTC.

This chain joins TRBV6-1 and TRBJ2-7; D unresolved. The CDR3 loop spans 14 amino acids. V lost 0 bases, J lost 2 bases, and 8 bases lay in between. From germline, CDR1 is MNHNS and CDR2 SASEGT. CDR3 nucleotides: TGTGCCAGCAGTGAAGCGGTGAACCCCTACGAGCAGTACTTC. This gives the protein CASSEAVNPYEQYF.

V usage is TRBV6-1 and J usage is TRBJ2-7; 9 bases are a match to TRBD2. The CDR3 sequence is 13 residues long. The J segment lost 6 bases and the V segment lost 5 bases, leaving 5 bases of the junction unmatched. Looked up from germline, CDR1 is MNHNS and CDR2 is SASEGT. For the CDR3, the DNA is TGTGCCAGCAGTAACAAAGCGGGGGGCGAGCAGTACTTC. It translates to CASSNKAGGEQYF.